This T cell receptor (beta chain) was sequenced for a study of blood T cell repertoires in COVID-19. For the study at large: Sources were T cells, B-cell-depleted T cells, or PBMCs; the material itself was cDNA or gDNA.

There are 14 residues in the CDR3. V gave up 5 bases and J gave up 3 bases; unmatched junction bases: 4. The V gene's germline CDR1 is SGHTA and CDR2 FQGNSA. Produced via immunoSEQ multiplex PCR; TCRdb's table is partial and in-frame only. The sample consists of about 480,000 clones, approximately 88% of them appearing once. The receptor was isolated from a woman in her thirties or forties who had recovered from COVID-19. Material: PBMCs or T cells enriched from blood (not recorded which). The chain recombines TRBV7-2 with TRBJ2-1, with TRBD1 matching 7 bases. The CDR3 loop reads CASSPGQSYNEQFF. The DNA of the CDR3 is TGTGCCAGCAGCCCGGGACAGAGCTACAATGAGCAGTTCTTC.